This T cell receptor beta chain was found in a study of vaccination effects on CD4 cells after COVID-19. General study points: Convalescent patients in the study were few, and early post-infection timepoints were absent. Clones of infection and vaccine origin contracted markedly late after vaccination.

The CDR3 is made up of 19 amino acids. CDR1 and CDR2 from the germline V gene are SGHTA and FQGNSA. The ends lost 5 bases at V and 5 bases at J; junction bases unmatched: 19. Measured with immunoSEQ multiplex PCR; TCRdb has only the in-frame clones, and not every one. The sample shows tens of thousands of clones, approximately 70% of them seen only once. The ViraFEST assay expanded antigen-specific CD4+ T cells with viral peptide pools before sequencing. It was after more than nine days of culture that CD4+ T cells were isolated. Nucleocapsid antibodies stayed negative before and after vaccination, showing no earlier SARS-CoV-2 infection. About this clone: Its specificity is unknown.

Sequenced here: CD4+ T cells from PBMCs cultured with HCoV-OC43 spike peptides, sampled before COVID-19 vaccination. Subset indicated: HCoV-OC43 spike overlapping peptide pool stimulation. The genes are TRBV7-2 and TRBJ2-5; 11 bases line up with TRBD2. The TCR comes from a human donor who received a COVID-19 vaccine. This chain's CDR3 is CASSPNRGPSGGFGETQYF. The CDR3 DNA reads TGTGCCAGCAGCCCCAATAGAGGGCCTAGCGGGGGGTTTGGGGAGACCCAGTACTTC.